These 3 T cell receptor beta chains were all obtained from the same sample, sequenced in a study of cytomegalovirus exposure and HLA in healthy donors. Use of 60 Vbeta and 13 Jbeta primers characterized the PCR. Repertoires were generated with immunoSEQ multiplex PCR, while TCRdb's copy carries only in-frame clones and drops some. The sample holds about 100,000 clones; approximately 74% are singletons and the top ten take less than 2%. Sequencing was performed on PBMCs. The receptor source for this set is a woman in her 40s in good health and CMV-seronegative.

This chain links TRBV10-1 with TRBJ1-1; D ambiguous. Looked up from germline, CDR1 is WNHNN and CDR2 is SYGVQD (reference sequence). The CDR3 totals 14 residues. With 0 bases removed from V and 1 base from J, the gap between germline ends came to 6 bases. The chain's CDR3 is CASSESGTNTEAFF. CDR3 nucleotide sequence: TGCGCCAGCAGTGAGTCGGGCACGAACACTGAAGCTTTCTTT.

As regards this clone: A junction end diverges from the germline sequence, so it may reflect a read error. This sequence joins TRBV7-9 and TRBJ2-1, with TRBD2 matching 11 bases. The CDR3 consists of 15 residues. Germline V CDR1 and CDR2: SEHNR, FQNEAQ (reference sequence). The CDR3 nucleotides are TGTTCCAGCAGCAAACTAGCGGGAGCCTACAATGAGCAGTTCTTC. Encoded protein: CSSSKLAGAYNEQFF.

The gene calls are TRBV6-5 and TRBJ2-5; possible D gene TRBD1, 6 bases. V was clipped by 5 bases and J by 5 bases, with 15 bases between them. There are 14 residues in the CDR3. Germline assignment: CDR1 MNHEY and CDR2 SVGAGI. CDR3 amino acids: CASSLDRLSETQYF. The CDR3 DNA is TGTGCCAGCAGTCTCGACAGGTTATCCGAGACCCAGTACTTC.